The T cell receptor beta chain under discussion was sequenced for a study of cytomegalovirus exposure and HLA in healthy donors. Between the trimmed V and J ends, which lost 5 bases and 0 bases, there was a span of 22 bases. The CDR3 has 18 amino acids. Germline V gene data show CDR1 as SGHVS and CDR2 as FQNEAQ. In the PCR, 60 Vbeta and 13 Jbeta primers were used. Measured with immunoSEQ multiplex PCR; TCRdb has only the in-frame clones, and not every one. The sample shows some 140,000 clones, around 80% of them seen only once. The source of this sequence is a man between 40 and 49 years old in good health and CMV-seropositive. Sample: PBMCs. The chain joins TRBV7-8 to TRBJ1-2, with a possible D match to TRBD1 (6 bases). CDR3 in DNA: TGTGCCAGCAGCACCTCCAGGGTAGGGGGTATTACTAACTATGGCTACACCTTC. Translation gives CASSTSRVGGITNYGYTF.